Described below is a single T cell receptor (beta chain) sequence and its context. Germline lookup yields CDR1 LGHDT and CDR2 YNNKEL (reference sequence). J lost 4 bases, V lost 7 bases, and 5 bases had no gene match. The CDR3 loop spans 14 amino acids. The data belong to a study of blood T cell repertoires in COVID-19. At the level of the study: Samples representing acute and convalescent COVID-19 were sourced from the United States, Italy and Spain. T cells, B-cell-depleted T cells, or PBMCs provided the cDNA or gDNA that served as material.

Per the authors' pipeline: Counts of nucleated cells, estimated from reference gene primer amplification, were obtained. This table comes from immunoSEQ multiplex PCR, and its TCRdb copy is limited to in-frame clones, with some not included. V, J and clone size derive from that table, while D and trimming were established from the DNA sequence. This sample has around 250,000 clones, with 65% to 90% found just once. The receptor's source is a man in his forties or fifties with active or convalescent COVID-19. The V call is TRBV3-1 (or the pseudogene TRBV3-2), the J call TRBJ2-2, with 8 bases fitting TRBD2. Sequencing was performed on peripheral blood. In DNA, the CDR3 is TGTGCCAGCAACTGGGCGGGAGGCACCGGGGAGCTGTTTTTT. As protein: CASNWAGGTGELFF.